This T cell receptor (beta chain) was profiled in a study of blood T cell repertoires in COVID-19. On the study more broadly: Both acute and convalescent COVID-19 samples were obtained from the United States, Italy and Spain.

Two negative PCRs, clearance, or symptom resolution characterized the recovered Cohort 3 donors. TCRdb keeps only in-frame clones here, not all; method: immunoSEQ multiplex PCR. The sample shows over 200,000 clones, approximately 80% of them seen only once. The V end lost 5 bases, the J end lost 0 bases, and 8 bases lay between the germline ends. CDR1 and CDR2 from the germline V gene are SEHNR and FQNEAQ (reference sequence). The CDR3 loop spans 14 amino acids. Material for sequencing was PBMCs or T cells enriched from blood (not recorded which). The V gene is TRBV7-9, the J gene TRBJ1-3, with unresolved D. The TCR comes from a man aged 55 to 70 who had recovered from COVID-19. The DNA for the CDR3 is TGTGCCAGCAGCCCAACAAGCTCTGGAAACACCATATATTTT. Protein: CASSPTSSGNTIYF.